This T cell receptor beta chain was recovered during a study of blood T cell repertoires in COVID-19. The wider study: The samples span acute and convalescent COVID-19 from the United States, Italy and Spain. Sample material is recorded as cDNA or gDNA derived from T cells, B-cell-depleted T cells, or PBMCs.

In the study's own analysis: Quantification of nucleated cells was approximated via reference gene primer amplification. Measured with immunoSEQ multiplex PCR; TCRdb has only the in-frame clones, and not every one. V, J and clone size reflect that table, while D and trimming were determined from the DNA. The data show 100,000 to 150,000 clones, more than 75% seen once. The sample was peripheral blood. The sequence derives from a human donor in a cohort sampled during active COVID-19.

The CDR3 spells CASSYGGAEETQYF. The DNA of the CDR3 is TGTGCCAGCAGTTACGGGGGGGCAGAAGAGACCCAGTACTTC. V usage is TRBV6-5 and J usage is TRBJ2-5, with D possibly being TRBD2 (7 bases). The length of the CDR3 is 14 residues. The germline V gene encodes CDR1 MNHEY and CDR2 SVGAGI. Trimming cost V 2 bases and J 3 bases, with 10 bases left between them.